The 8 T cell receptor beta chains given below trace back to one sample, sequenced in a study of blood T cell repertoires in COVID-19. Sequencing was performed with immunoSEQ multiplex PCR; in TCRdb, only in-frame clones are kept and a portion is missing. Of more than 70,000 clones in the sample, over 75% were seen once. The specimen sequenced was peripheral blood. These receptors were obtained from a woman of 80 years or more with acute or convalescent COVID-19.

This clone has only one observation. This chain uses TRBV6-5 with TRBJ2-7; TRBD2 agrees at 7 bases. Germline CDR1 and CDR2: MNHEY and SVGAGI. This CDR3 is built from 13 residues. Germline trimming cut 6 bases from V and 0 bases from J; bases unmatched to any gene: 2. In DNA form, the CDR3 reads TGTGCCAGCAGGCTAGCGGCCTCCTACGAGCAGTACTTC. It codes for CASRLAASYEQYF.

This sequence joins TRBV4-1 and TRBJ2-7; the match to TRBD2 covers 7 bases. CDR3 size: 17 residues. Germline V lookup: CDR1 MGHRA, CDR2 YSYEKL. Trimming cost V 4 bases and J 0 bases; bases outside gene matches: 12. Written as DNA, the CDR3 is TGCGCCAGCAGCCCGCCTAGCGGAGCCTATTCCTCCTACGAGCAGTACTTC. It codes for CASSPPSGAYSSYEQYF.

The CDR3 protein is CASSQVRGNDSPLHF. In nucleotides, the CDR3 is TGTGCCAGCAGCCAAGTCCGGGGGAATGATTCACCCCTCCACTTT. The rearrangement uses TRBV4-2 and TRBJ1-6; D might be TRBD1 (5 bases). This CDR3 region has 15 residues. V dropped 1 base and J dropped 8 bases, with 12 bases sitting between them. Germline CDR1 is LGHNA and CDR2 is YNFKEQ.

DNA for the CDR3: TGTGCCAGCAGCCAGTGGGGGGGGGACGAGCAGTACTTC. Protein: CASSQWGGDEQYF. The chain links TRBV3-1 (or the pseudogene TRBV3-2) to TRBJ2-7; 7 positions agree with TRBD2. After removal of 3 bases from V and 5 bases from J, the junction contained 4 bases not matched to a gene. The CDR3 has 13 amino acids. Germline CDR1 reads LGHDT; CDR2 reads YNNKEL (reference sequence).

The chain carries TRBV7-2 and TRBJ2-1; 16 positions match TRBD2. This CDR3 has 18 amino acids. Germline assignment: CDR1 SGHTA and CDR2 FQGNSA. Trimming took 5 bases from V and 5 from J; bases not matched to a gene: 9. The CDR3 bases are TGTGCCAGCAGCCGCCTGGGACTAGCGGGGGGGGACCACAATGAGCAGTTCTTC. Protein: CASSRLGLAGGDHNEQFF.

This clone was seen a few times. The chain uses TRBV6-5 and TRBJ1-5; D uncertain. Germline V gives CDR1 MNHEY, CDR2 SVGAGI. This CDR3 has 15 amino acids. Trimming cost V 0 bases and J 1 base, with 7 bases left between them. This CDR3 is CASSYSGSSNQPQHF. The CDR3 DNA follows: TGTGCCAGCAGTTACTCGGGGAGCAGCAATCAGCCCCAGCATTTT.

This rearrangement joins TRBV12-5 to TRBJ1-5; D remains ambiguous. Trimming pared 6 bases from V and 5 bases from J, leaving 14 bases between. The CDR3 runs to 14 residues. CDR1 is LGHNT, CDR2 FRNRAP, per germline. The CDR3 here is CASGQTGRDQPQHF. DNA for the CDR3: TGTGCTAGTGGCCAAACGGGAAGGGATCAGCCCCAGCATTTT.

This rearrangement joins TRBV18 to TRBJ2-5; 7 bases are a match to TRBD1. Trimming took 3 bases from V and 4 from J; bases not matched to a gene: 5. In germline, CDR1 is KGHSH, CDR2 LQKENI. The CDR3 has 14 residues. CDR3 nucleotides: TGTGCCAGCTCACCCGTCAGGGGGACAGAGACCCAGTACTTC. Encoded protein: CASSPVRGTETQYF.